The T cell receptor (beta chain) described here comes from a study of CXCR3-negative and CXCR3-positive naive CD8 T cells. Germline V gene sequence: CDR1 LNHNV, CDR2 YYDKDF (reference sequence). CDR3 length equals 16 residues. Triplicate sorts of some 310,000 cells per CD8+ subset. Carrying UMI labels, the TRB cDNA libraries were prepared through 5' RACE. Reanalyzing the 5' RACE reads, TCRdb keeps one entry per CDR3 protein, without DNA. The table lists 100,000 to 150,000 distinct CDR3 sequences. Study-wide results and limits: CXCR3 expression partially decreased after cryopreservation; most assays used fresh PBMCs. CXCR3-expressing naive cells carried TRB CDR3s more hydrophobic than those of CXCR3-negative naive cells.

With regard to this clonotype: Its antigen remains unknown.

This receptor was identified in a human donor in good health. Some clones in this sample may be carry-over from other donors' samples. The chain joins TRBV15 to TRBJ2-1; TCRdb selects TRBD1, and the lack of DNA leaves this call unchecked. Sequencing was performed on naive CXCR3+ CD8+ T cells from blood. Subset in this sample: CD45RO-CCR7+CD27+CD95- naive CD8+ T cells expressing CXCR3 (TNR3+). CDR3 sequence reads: CATSRGRDRGSDEQFF.